This TCR beta chain was documented in a study of blood T cell repertoires in COVID-19. The CDR3 sequence is 15 residues long. V was clipped by 5 bases and J by 0 bases, with 14 bases between them. Germline CDR1 is SGHRS and CDR2 is YFSETQ. Data came from immunoSEQ multiplex PCR; TCRdb stores just in-frame clones and leaves some out. The data hold approximately 7,800 clones, with roughly 83% observed a single time. The specimen was peripheral blood. This chain links TRBV5-1 with TRBJ1-2; D perhaps matches TRBD1 (5 bases). The receptor comes from an older woman with active COVID-19. CDR3 sequence reads: CASRSTGEANYGYTF. The CDR3, as DNA: TGCGCCAGCAGATCAACAGGTGAAGCTAACTATGGCTACACCTTC.